This T cell receptor (beta chain) was recorded in a study of CD8+ T cells in alopecia areata. Findings and limits, study-wide: It was observed that many expanded lesional clones persisted in scalp and blood during tofacitinib. Uncertainty remains about how baseline CD8+ expansion links to response, with one nonresponder. Scalp data also include sequences from resident alphabeta T cells of normal skin.

The CDR3 totals 12 residues. Looked up from germline, CDR1 is GTSNPN and CDR2 is SVGIG (reference sequence). V was trimmed by 2 bases and J by 5 bases, leaving 9 bases between them. cDNA serving as the sequencing template came from extracted, reverse transcribed RNA. Sequencing used immunoSEQ multiplex PCR; TCRdb keeps in-frame clones, though not all of them. The sample consists of about 290,000 clones, nearly 60% of them appearing once. The treatment: oral pan-JAK inhibitor, 5-10 mg twice daily. Collected material from alopecia areata patients comprised lesional scalp punch biopsies and peripheral blood. Remarks on this clone: Its cognate antigen is unknown.

The sample was CD4+ T cells sorted from blood, taken at week 24, from a patient treated with tofacitinib. This receptor was taken from a human donor with alopecia areata. The chain joins TRBV30 to TRBJ2-5; no clear D gene. The CDR3 DNA reads as TGTGCCTGGAGTTTTGAGTGGGAGACCCAGTACTTC. It codes for CAWSFEWETQYF.